The 13 T cell receptor beta chains presented below share a single source sample, sequenced in a study of cytomegalovirus exposure and HLA in healthy donors. Primers included in the PCR were 60 Vbeta and 13 Jbeta primers. Some clones are missing from TCRdb's copy, which holds only in-frame ones; the method was immunoSEQ multiplex PCR. The sample yields about 140,000 clones, 85% to 90% seen once. The source material was PBMCs. Receptors originate from a woman in her thirties in good health and CMV-seronegative.

The chain uses TRBV6-5 and TRBJ1-6, with D possibly matching TRBD1 (6 bases). Per germline, CDR1 MNHEY and CDR2 SVGAGI. The CDR3 has 15 residues. The V and J ends lost 3 bases and 5 bases respectively, with 11 bases between them. The CDR3 loop reads CASSYQGLNNSPLHF. CDR3 sequence (DNA): TGTGCCAGCAGTTATCAGGGGTTGAATAATTCACCCCTCCACTTT.

V usage is TRBV6-5 and J usage is TRBJ1-4; 10 bases fit TRBD1. The germline CDR1 and CDR2 sequences are MNHEY and SVGAGI. After removal of 5 bases from V and 8 bases from J, the junction contained 8 bases not matched to a gene. The CDR3 extends over 15 amino acids. The CDR3 sequence: CASSPQGQGREKLFF. In DNA form, the CDR3 reads TGTGCCAGCAGTCCCCAGGGACAGGGGCGGGAAAAACTGTTTTTT.

Only one count was recorded for this clone. The gene calls are TRBV10-2 and TRBJ1-1; 8 nucleotides align to TRBD1. Germline CDR1 WSHSY, CDR2 SAAADI. The CDR3 sequence is 18 residues long. The junction had 15 bases not matched to a gene; V was cut back by 6 bases and J by 0 bases. The CDR3 loop is CASSSPQGAGGLNTEAFF. DNA for the CDR3: TGCGCCAGCAGCTCTCCCCAGGGGGCAGGAGGATTGAACACTGAAGCTTTCTTT.

This chain connects TRBV2 to TRBJ1-4; D not certain. The CDR3 sequence is 12 residues long. CDR1 and CDR2 (germline): SNHLY, FYNNEI. V was pared by 8 bases and J by 10 bases, with 14 bases between. This CDR3 reads CASGRQGGKLFF. CDR3 nucleotide sequence: TGTGCCAGCGGCAGGCAAGGTGGAAAACTGTTTTTT. Supplemented by reference TRBV2 and TRBJ1-4, the full variable domain reads EPEVTQTPSHQVTQMGQEVILRCVPISNHLYFYWYRQILGQKVEFLVSFYNNEISEKSEIFDDQFSVERPDGSNFTLKIRSTKLEDSAMYFCASGRQGGKLFFGSGTQLSVL.

The chain employs TRBV5-1 and TRBJ2-1; possible D gene TRBD2, 6 bases. The CDR3 has 15 residues. Germline V gives CDR1 SGHRS, CDR2 YFSETQ. V was clipped by 4 bases and J by 3 bases, with 14 bases between them. DNA for the CDR3: TGCGCCAGCAGCATCGGCGGGAATTTCTACAATGAGCAGTTCTTC. Its translation is CASSIGGNFYNEQFF.

This clone came up a few times. The rearrangement joins TRBV19 to TRBJ2-1; a possible D gene is TRBD2 (6 bases). V dropped 5 bases and J dropped 5 bases, with 10 bases sitting between them. In germline, CDR1 is LNHDA, CDR2 SQIVND (reference sequence). This CDR3 has 13 residues. Here the CDR3 reads CASSSTRHNEQFF. CDR3 DNA: TGTGCCAGTAGTTCGACTAGACACAATGAGCAGTTCTTC.

This clone appeared a few times. CDR3 DNA sequence: TGTGCCAGCAGCTTTGGGACAGGGACGTATCAGCCCCAGCATTTT. Translating it yields CASSFGTGTYQPQHF. The gene calls are TRBV7-2 and TRBJ1-5; TRBD1 agrees at 9 bases. The V and J ends lost 3 bases and 5 bases, in that order; junction bases with no gene match: 5. CDR1 SGHTA and CDR2 FQGNSA come from the germline V gene. The CDR3 covers 15 residues.

The chain combines TRBV28 with TRBJ1-1, with TRBD1 matching over 7 bases. The CDR3 is 14 residues long. Trimming removed 6 bases from V and 0 bases from J; junction bases left unmatched: 4. CDR1 MDHEN and CDR2 SYDVKM come from the germline V gene. DNA of the CDR3: TGTGCCAGCAGAACGGGACAGATGAACACTGAAGCTTTCTTT. Translating it yields CASRTGQMNTEAFF.

This clone was seen only once. Since the CDR3 does not end with the conserved phenylalanine or tryptophan, this likely comes from a read error. The V and J genes are TRBV4-3 and TRBJ1-1, with D unresolved. The CDR3 has 16 residues. The germline CDR1 and CDR2 sequences are LGHNA and YSLEER. V gave up 0 bases and J gave up 1 base, with 12 bases separating them. The CDR3 DNA reads TGCGCCAGCAGCCAAGATACCGGTCGGCGGAACACTGAAGCTTTCCTT. Amino acid sequence: CASSQDTGRRNTEAFL.

V usage is TRBV5-6 and J usage is TRBJ2-5; 7 bases fit TRBD2. The V gene end was trimmed by 4 bases and the J gene end by 0 bases; junction bases not matched to a gene: 9. The CDR3 consists of 16 residues. CDR1 SGHDT and CDR2 YYEEEE come from the germline V gene. The CDR3 protein is CASSRGRAWYQETQYF. The CDR3 coding sequence is TGTGCCAGCAGCCGAGGGAGGGCTTGGTACCAAGAGACCCAGTACTTC. The full variable domain, completed using reference TRBV5-6 and TRBJ2-5, is DAGVTQSPTHLIKTRGQQVTLRCSPKSGHDTVSWYQQALGQGPQFIFQYYEEEERQRGNFPDRFSGHQFPNYSSELNVNALLLGDSALYLCASSRGRAWYQETQYFGPGTRLLVL.

This chain links TRBV19 with TRBJ2-1, with D unclear. Germline loops: CDR1 LNHDA, CDR2 SQIVND (reference sequence). CDR3 length: 12 residues. V was shortened by 3 bases and J by 7 bases, with 7 bases between the two germline ends. CDR3 loop: CASSIGWNEQFF. CDR3 nucleotide sequence: TGTGCCAGTAGTATTGGCTGGAATGAGCAGTTCTTC.

The rearrangement links TRBV7-8 to TRBJ2-3; 8 bases are a match to TRBD2. Germline loops: CDR1 SGHVS, CDR2 FQNEAQ. The J segment lost 2 bases and the V segment lost 3 bases, leaving 4 bases of the junction unmatched. The CDR3 is made up of 15 amino acids. CDR3 coding DNA: TGTGCCAGCAGCTTTGCGGGGGGCCTCACAGATACGCAGTATTTT. This translates into CASSFAGGLTDTQYF.

Of note for this clone: Other DNA sequences in the same sample also yield this CDR3. The chain combines TRBV21-1 with TRBJ1-2; the table's D call TRBD1 went unverified against the DNA. TRBV21-1 is a pseudogene locus. The CDR3 covers 15 residues. CDR3 sequence (DNA): TGTGCCAGCAGCAATGGGGCAGGGGGGTCCTATGGCTACACCTTC. Amino acids: CASSNGAGGSYGYTF.